This T cell receptor beta chain was sequenced in a study of T-cell reconstitution after alpha-beta-depleted transplantation in children. Study-wide results and limits: T-cell numbers and diversity, one year after transplant, stemmed largely from T cells that were newly produced. There were reportedly several hundred expanded graft clones from which alpha-beta T cells came about two months after transplant. High day-60 TCRbeta diversity in some patients came from surviving recipient T cells and thymic progenitors.

This CDR3 is built from 15 residues. The germline V gene encodes CDR1 SGHTA and CDR2 FQGNSA. V lost 1 base, J lost 6 bases, and 12 bases lay in between. Preparation of the TCRbeta library involved a method that used unique molecular identifiers. TCRdb fed the PCR reads into MiXCR, producing one record per CDR3 protein. The sample has around 600,000 distinct CDR3 sequences; more than 20% are singletons. This clonotype was seen repeatedly, ten times or more. No antigen is known for it. The receptor was derived from a boy in the first two years of life who had a stem cell transplant for acute myeloid leukemia, so the T cells may come from the graft donor. This chain connects TRBV7-2 to TRBJ2-2, with D tentatively TRBD1 (6 bases). Sequencing was performed on PBMCs, mostly from graft donor cells, taken 360 days after TCRalphabeta/CD19-depleted stem cell transplant. CDR3 in amino acids: CASSLVPSGAGELFF. CDR3 coding DNA: TGTGCCAGCAGCTTAGTTCCGTCAGGGGCCGGGGAGCTGTTTTTT. Supplemented by reference TRBV7-2 and TRBJ2-2, the full variable domain reads GAGVSQSPSNKVTEKGKDVELRCDPISGHTALYWYRQSLGQGLEFLIYFQGNSAPDKSGLPSDRFSAERTGGSVSTLTIQRTQQEDSAVYLCASSLVPSGAGELFFGEGSRLTVL.